Below, 16 T cell receptor beta chains from the same sample are listed, as sequenced in a study of shared clonotypes between healthy human individuals. The naive CD8 fraction comprised CD45RO-negative cells positively selected for CCR7 and excluded terminally differentiated effector memory CD45RA+ cells. Clones were sequenced by immunoSEQ multiplex PCR, and TCRdb holds only the in-frame ones, with some missing. The sample has some 740,000 clones, more than 85% seen once. The sequenced material came from naive CD8+ T cells sorted from blood. These receptors were collected from a man aged 25-40 years in good health.

V is TRBV15 and J is TRBJ2-7, with 12 bases fitting TRBD1. After removal of 5 bases from V and 5 bases from J, the junction contained 4 bases not matched to a gene. CDR1 is LNHNV, CDR2 YYDKDF, per germline (reference sequence). This CDR3 spans 14 amino acids. CDR3 region: CATSGDRGRDEQYF. The CDR3 region has the DNA TGTGCCACCAGCGGGGACAGGGGGCGCGACGAGCAGTACTTC.

The chain combines TRBV9 with TRBJ2-2, with D tentatively TRBD2 (5 bases). V was pared by 2 bases and J by 0 bases, with 11 bases between. The CDR3 is made up of 16 amino acids. From germline, CDR1 is SGDLS and CDR2 YYNGEE. The DNA of the CDR3 is TGTGCCAGCAGCGTTTTAGAGGGCCCGAACACCGGGGAGCTGTTTTTT. It translates to CASSVLEGPNTGELFF.

The V call is TRBV29-1, the J call TRBJ2-1; D perhaps matches TRBD1 (6 bases). The V gene lost 3 bases and the J gene lost 4 bases, with 13 bases spanning the gap. This CDR3 has 14 residues. Looked up from germline, CDR1 is SQVTM and CDR2 is ANQGSEA. The CDR3 spells CSVDTTGPYNEQFF. Written as DNA, the CDR3 is TGCAGCGTTGACACCACAGGGCCATACAATGAGCAGTTCTTC.

This chain joins TRBV6-5 and TRBJ1-1; no firm D call. V gave up 6 bases and J gave up 5 bases, with 7 bases separating them. The V gene's germline CDR1 is MNHEY and CDR2 SVGAGI. This CDR3 is built from 11 residues. The CDR3 coding sequence is TGTGCCAGCAGCACGGGGACTGAAGCTTTCTTT. Translation gives CASSTGTEAFF.

The rearrangement joins TRBV27 to TRBJ2-7; a possible D gene is TRBD1 (5 bases). V lost 2 bases to trimming and J lost 4 bases, with 12 bases between them. The CDR3 sequence is 14 residues long. CDR1 and CDR2 from the germline V gene are MNHEY and SMNVEV (reference sequence). The CDR3 DNA follows: TGTGCCAGCAGTTTAAGGGGCGGCGTGTACGAGCAGTACTTC. Amino acid sequence: CASSLRGGVYEQYF.

The chain combines TRBV11-2 with TRBJ2-3, with 8 bases identical to TRBD2. The CDR3 sequence is 19 residues long. V shed 1 base, J shed 3 bases, and the junction held 15 bases outside the gene matches. Germline loops: CDR1 SGHAT, CDR2 FQNNGV. For the CDR3, the DNA is TGTGCCAGCAGCTTAGGGGCTAGCGGGTTGGTTTCCCTAACAGATACGCAGTATTTT. This gives the protein CASSLGASGLVSLTDTQYF.

The chain employs TRBV27 and TRBJ2-5; TRBD2 might be the D (6 bases). Germline-derived CDR1 and CDR2 are MNHEY and SMNVEV (reference sequence). Trimming pared 5 bases from V and 0 bases from J, leaving 10 bases between. The CDR3 length is 14 residues. The CDR3 here is CASSGRGYQETQYF. CDR3 nucleotide sequence: TGTGCCAGCAGTGGACGGGGGTACCAAGAGACCCAGTACTTC.

The rearrangement links TRBV28 to TRBJ1-5, with TRBD1 as a possible D gene (6 bases). Trimming cost V 3 bases and J 3 bases, with 18 bases left between them. The CDR3 has 17 residues. Germline assignment: CDR1 MDHEN and CDR2 SYDVKM. CDR3 region: CASSLVRGGEFNQPQHF. CDR3 DNA: TGTGCCAGCAGTTTGGTCAGGGGAGGGGAGTTCAATCAGCCCCAGCATTTT.

This chain links TRBV4-3 with TRBJ2-7, with TRBD1 matching 8 bases. This CDR3 has 15 residues. J lost 6 bases, V lost 0 bases, and 7 bases had no gene match. Per the germline V gene, CDR1 is LGHNA and CDR2 is YSLEER. CDR3 sequence: CASSQDGQGEVEQYF. The CDR3 DNA is TGCGCCAGCAGCCAAGACGGACAGGGCGAAGTCGAGCAGTACTTC.

The chain employs TRBV7-9 and TRBJ2-7; no clear D. The CDR3 contains 14 residues. V was clipped by 4 bases and J by 4 bases, with 14 bases between them. The germline gives CDR1 SEHNR, CDR2 FQNEAQ (reference sequence). CDR3 loop: CASSSFATDYEQYF. The CDR3 coding sequence is TGTGCCAGCAGCTCTTTCGCGACCGATTACGAGCAGTACTTC.

The gene calls are TRBV27 and TRBJ2-7; 7 bases match TRBD1. The CDR3 covers 16 residues. Trimming at V came to 6 bases and at J to 0 bases, leaving 11 bases not matched to a gene. Germline V gene sequence: CDR1 MNHEY, CDR2 SMNVEV (reference sequence). The DNA of the CDR3 is TGTGCCAGCAGCCGTATACCGGGACAGAGCTCCTACGAGCAGTACTTC. The encoded protein is CASSRIPGQSSYEQYF.

The chain is built from TRBV29-1 and TRBJ1-1; D is ambiguous. Per germline, CDR1 SQVTM and CDR2 ANQGSEA. The CDR3 loop spans 13 amino acids. Trimming took 1 base from V and 5 from J, leaving 11 bases between them. In DNA, the CDR3 is TGCAGCGTTGAAGGAGGTTCACGGACTGAAGCTTTCTTT. It encodes CSVEGGSRTEAFF. The variable domain in full, completed from reference TRBV29-1 and TRBJ1-1, reads SAVISQKPSRDICQRGTSLTIQCQVDSQVTMMFWYRQQPGQSLTLIATANQGSEATYESGFVIDKFPISRPNLTFSTLTVSNMSPEDSSIYLCSVEGGSRTEAFFGQGTRLTVV.

Only one count was recorded for this clone. CDR3 bases: TGTGCCAGCAGCAAAATAAGGGACAGGGACCATGAGCAGTTCTTC. Translation: CASSKIRDRDHEQFF. This rearrangement joins TRBV21-1 to TRBJ2-1; the table's D call, TRBD1, was not checked against the DNA. TRBV21-1 corresponds to a pseudogene. The CDR3 is 15 residues long.

The chain recombines TRBV5-1 with TRBJ2-7; 14 nucleotides agree with TRBD2. Germline CDR1 reads SGHRS; CDR2 reads YFSETQ. This CDR3 has 16 amino acids. V lost 3 bases to trimming and J lost 6 bases; unmatched junction nucleotides: 8. In DNA form, the CDR3 reads TGCGCCAGCAGCTCGATTACCGGGACTAGCGGGAGCGAGCAGTACTTC. It encodes CASSSITGTSGSEQYF.

Comments on this clone: Given a far larger clone just one base away, this is likely a sequencing read error. Distinct nucleotide sequences in the sample also encode this CDR3. V usage is TRBV27 and J usage is TRBJ2-1; D might be TRBD2 (5 bases). The V and J ends lost 5 bases and 0 bases respectively, with 8 bases between them. The CDR3 runs 14 residues. Germline-derived CDR1 and CDR2 are MNHEY and SMNVEV (reference sequence). The CDR3 protein is CASSSGSSYNEQFF. In DNA form, the CDR3 reads TGTGCCAGCAGTAGCGGAAGCTCCTACAATGAGCAGTTCTTC.

This rearrangement joins TRBV6-6 to TRBJ2-5, with D tentatively TRBD1 or TRBD2 (6 bases each). Germline V lookup: CDR1 MNHNY, CDR2 SVGAGI (reference sequence). This CDR3 is built from 16 residues. The V end lost 5 bases, the J end lost 3 bases, and 19 bases lay between the germline ends. The CDR3 sequence is CASSHRGHPGEETQYF. The CDR3 bases are TGTGCCAGCAGTCACCGGGGGCACCCGGGAGAAGAGACCCAGTACTTC.